The rows below give T cell receptor beta chains drawn from one sample of a study of T cells in Graves' hyperthyroidism and ophthalmopathy. TCRdb processed the multiplex PCR reads anew with MiXCR; each CDR3 protein has one entry. The data show fewer than 350,000 distinct CDR3 sequences, about 14% seen once. Source material: blood. The receptors were gathered from a woman under 40 with Graves' hyperthyroidism that later progressed to Graves' ophthalmopathy. CDR3s include the opening cysteine and the closing phenylalanine or tryptophan. Each record gives: D gene, V gene, clone size, J gene, CDR3 protein, CDR3 DNA. A D gene is named only where the DNA matches it firmly. Only part of the rows carry a size: once, few, many, or a class if the clone is expanded.

d_call: .
v_call: TRBV27
clone_size: .
j_call: TRBJ1-2
cdr3_aa: CASSFTEGTDYGYTF
cdr3_nt: TGTGCCAGCAGTTTCACGGAGGGAACAGACTATGGCTACACCTTC

d_call: TRBD2
v_call: TRBV28
clone_size: many
j_call: TRBJ2-3
cdr3_aa: CASSSPSGLSGDTQYF
cdr3_nt: TGTGCCAGCAGTTCTCCTAGCGGGTTGAGTGGGGATACGCAGTATTTT

d_call: TRBD2
v_call: TRBV7-2
clone_size: many
j_call: TRBJ2-1
cdr3_aa: CASSRPGVAGPEHEQFF
cdr3_nt: TGTGCCAGCAGCCGCCCGGGGGTAGCGGGACCCGAGCATGAGCAGTTCTTC

d_call: TRBD2
v_call: TRBV4-2
clone_size: many
j_call: TRBJ2-3
cdr3_aa: CASSQDLGGAGGQQYF
cdr3_nt: TGTGCCAGCAGCCAAGATCTGGGAGGAGCGGGAGGCCAGCAGTATTTT

d_call: TRBD1
v_call: TRBV18
clone_size: many
j_call: TRBJ1-5
cdr3_aa: CASSRDRDQPQHF
cdr3_nt: TGTGCCAGCTCACGGGACAGGGATCAGCCCCAGCATTTT

d_call: .
v_call: TRBV11-2
clone_size: many
j_call: TRBJ1-4
cdr3_aa: CASSLVLGEKLFF
cdr3_nt: TGTGCCAGCAGCTTAGTACTGGGAGAAAAACTGTTTTTT

d_call: .
v_call: TRBV3-1
clone_size: many
j_call: TRBJ2-1
cdr3_aa: CASSTRLSSGANEQFF
cdr3_nt: TGTGCCAGCAGCACCCGGCTAAGTTCGGGGGCAAATGAGCAGTTCTTC

d_call: TRBD1
v_call: TRBV4-1
clone_size: many
j_call: TRBJ2-2
cdr3_aa: CASSQGTGRYLGELFF
cdr3_nt: TGCGCCAGCAGCCAAGGGACAGGGCGATATCTCGGGGAGCTGTTTTTT

d_call: TRBD1
v_call: TRBV20-1
clone_size: many
j_call: TRBJ2-7
cdr3_aa: CSARLRATGGKNYEQYF
cdr3_nt: TGCAGTGCTAGACTCCGGGCGACAGGGGGCAAGAATTACGAGCAGTACTTC

d_call: .
v_call: TRBV5-8
clone_size: many
j_call: TRBJ1-2
cdr3_aa: CASSFPDARANYGYTF
cdr3_nt: TGTGCCAGCAGCTTCCCGGACGCCAGAGCTAACTATGGCTACACCTTC

d_call: .
v_call: TRBV14
clone_size: few
j_call: TRBJ2-3
cdr3_aa: CASIPSAFRTQYF
cdr3_nt: TGTGCCAGCATACCTAGTGCGTTTAGGACGCAGTATTTT